The 29 T cell receptor beta chains presented below share a single source sample, sequenced in a study of T-cell reconstitution after alpha-beta-depleted transplantation in children. Unique molecular identifiers were incorporated into the prepared TCRbeta library. TCRdb reprocessed the PCR reads with MiXCR, giving one entry per CDR3 protein. The sample holds fewer than 550,000 distinct CDR3 sequences, about an eighth seen once. Sample: PBMCs, mostly from graft donor cells, taken 180 days after TCRalphabeta/CD19-depleted stem cell transplant. The origin of the receptors is a female patient aged 2-15 years who had a stem cell transplant for aplastic anemia, so the T cells may come from the graft donor.

This clonotype appeared many times. The chain links TRBV15 to TRBJ1-5; D not certain. This CDR3 comprises 14 residues. V was shortened by 5 bases and J by 2 bases, with 10 bases between the two germline ends. Germline V gene sequence: CDR1 LNHNV, CDR2 YYDKDF (reference sequence). In nucleotides, the CDR3 is TGTGCCACCAGCTGGAGCGGCGGCAATCAGCCCCAGCATTTT. Its protein is CATSWSGGNQPQHF.

With regard to this clonotype: A read error may explain this, as a much larger clone is one base away. This rearrangement joins TRBV11-2 to TRBJ2-2; 7 bases line up with TRBD2. Germline V lookup: CDR1 SGHAT, CDR2 FQNNGV. The CDR3 runs to 14 residues. V lost 10 bases to trimming and J lost 0 bases; unmatched junction nucleotides: 5. The CDR3 bases are TGTGCCAAGTCACTAGCGCCGAACACCGGGGAGCTGTTTTTT. The encoded protein is CAKSLAPNTGELFF.

This clonotype showed up just a few times. The genes are TRBV5-1 and TRBJ2-1, with 8 bases identical to TRBD2. Germline assignment: CDR1 SGHRS and CDR2 YFSETQ. V shed 1 base, J shed 8 bases, and the junction held 2 bases outside the gene matches. The CDR3 is 13 residues long. CDR3 sequence: CASSLSGSYEQFF. CDR3 bases: TGCGCCAGCAGCTTGAGCGGGAGCTATGAGCAGTTCTTC.

This clonotype was detected a few times. The V and J genes are TRBV7-2 and TRBJ2-2, with a tentative D call TRBD1 (5 bases). CDR3 size: 15 residues. Trimming took 1 base from V and 4 from J, leaving 10 bases between them. Germline CDR1 reads SGHTA; CDR2 reads FQGNSA. CDR3 residues: CASSLGADITGELFF. The CDR3 DNA sequence: TGTGCCAGCAGCTTAGGCGCGGACATCACCGGGGAGCTGTTTTTT. Together with reference TRBV7-2 and TRBJ2-2, the CDR3 gives the full variable domain: GAGVSQSPSNKVTEKGKDVELRCDPISGHTALYWYRQSLGQGLEFLIYFQGNSAPDKSGLPSDRFSAERTGGSVSTLTIQRTQQEDSAVYLCASSLGADITGELFFGEGSRLTVL.

This clonotype was seen ten or more times. This chain connects TRBV15 to TRBJ2-5, with TRBD1 identical over 7 bases. Germline values: CDR1 LNHNV, CDR2 YYDKDF (reference sequence). The CDR3 contains 14 residues. V gave up 2 bases and J gave up 5 bases; unmatched junction bases: 5. The CDR3 sequence is CATSRSWTGETQYF. CDR3 coding DNA: TGTGCCACCAGCAGATCTTGGACAGGCGAGACCCAGTACTTC.

This clonotype was seen a handful of times. The chain recombines TRBV6-2 or TRBV6-3 with TRBJ2-4; D call uncertain. The CDR3 runs 13 residues. Germline-derived CDR1 and CDR2 are MNHEY and SVGEGT. V lost 4 bases and J 7 bases, leaving 11 bases between the germline ends. In DNA form, the CDR3 reads TGTGCCAGCAGTTCCGGAGCAAGTAACATTCAGTACTTC. Translating it yields CASSSGASNIQYF.

This clonotype was detected a few times. The chain uses TRBV12-3 or TRBV12-4 and TRBJ1-6; possible D gene TRBD1, 6 bases. This CDR3 is 14 amino acids long. Trimming shortened V by 5 bases and J by 9 bases, and 14 bases separated the two germline ends. The DNA for the CDR3 is TGTGCCAGCAGTCCCACAGGGTCGGGTTCACCCCTCCACTTT. Amino acids: CASSPTGSGSPLHF.

This clonotype was detected ten times or more. The chain has TRBV20-1 and TRBJ2-1; D is ambiguous. CDR1 and CDR2 from the germline V gene are DFQATT and SNEGSKA (reference sequence). V gave up 6 bases and J gave up 5 bases, with 11 bases separating them. The CDR3 has 12 amino acids. The CDR3 DNA follows: TGCAGTGCCCCGGACCAAAACAATGAGCAGTTCTTC. Translated: CSAPDQNNEQFF.

V and J are TRBV27 and TRBJ1-2, with TRBD1 identical over 7 bases. The CDR3 has 17 residues. The germline gives CDR1 MNHEY, CDR2 SMNVEV (reference sequence). Trimming took 7 bases from V and 4 from J; bases not matched to a gene: 18. Here the CDR3 DNA reads TGTGCCAGCACCTCATTCCTCCGCGACAGGGATGGCTATGGCTACACCTTC. This sequence encodes CASTSFLRDRDGYGYTF.

The chain couples TRBV12-3 or TRBV12-4 to TRBJ2-2; D is ambiguous. This CDR3 comprises 16 residues. Trimming removed 6 bases from V and 3 bases from J, with 17 bases in between. CDR3 protein: CASSPHPVGYTGELFF. In DNA form, the CDR3 reads TGTGCCAGCAGCCCGCACCCCGTGGGGTACACCGGGGAGCTGTTTTTT.

This clonotype was detected a few times. The chain employs TRBV7-2 and TRBJ2-6; a weak D match, TRBD1 (5 bases). V dropped 0 bases and J dropped 2 bases, with 14 bases sitting between them. From germline, CDR1 is SGHTA and CDR2 FQGNSA. This CDR3 region has 18 residues. CDR3 coding DNA: TGTGCCAGCAGCTTAGCCGCTCGGACAATAGCTGGGGCCAACGTCCTGACTTTC. Translating gives CASSLAARTIAGANVLTF.

This clonotype was seen only a few times. The chain uses TRBV18 and TRBJ2-7; 8 bases are shared with TRBD2. V trimming: 2 bases; J trimming: 5 bases; junction bases outside the gene matches: 8. The germline CDR1 and CDR2 sequences are KGHSH and LQKENI. The CDR3 spans 15 residues. This CDR3 reads CASSPNPGLGHEQYF. The CDR3 nucleotides read TGTGCCAGCTCACCAAACCCGGGACTAGGACACGAGCAGTACTTC.

This clonotype was observed a handful of times. The chain joins TRBV7-2 to TRBJ1-3; no definite D call. The CDR3 contains 16 residues. CDR1 is SGHTA, CDR2 FQGNSA, per germline. V shed 5 bases and J shed 3 bases, with 17 bases lying between them. CDR3 protein: CASSQIYALFGNTIYF. The CDR3 DNA reads as TGTGCCAGCAGCCAGATCTACGCCCTCTTTGGAAACACCATATATTTT.

This clonotype was seen a few times. The chain links TRBV28 to TRBJ2-3; D is unresolved. The CDR3 has 16 amino acids. Trimming took 5 bases from V and 2 from J, leaving 17 bases between them. Germline CDR1 is MDHEN and CDR2 is SYDVKM. The CDR3 region has the DNA TGTGCCAGCAGTCCGCCGGGCGGCCCACTCACAGATACGCAGTATTTT. It specifies CASSPPGGPLTDTQYF.

This clonotype came up a few times. The V and J genes are TRBV27 and TRBJ1-4; D gene ambiguous. Trimming removed 6 bases from V and 4 bases from J, with 18 bases in between. The CDR3 has 16 residues. CDR1 and CDR2 (germline): MNHEY, SMNVEV (reference sequence). The CDR3 nucleotides read TGTGCCAGCAGCCCAGTCGGGGAGCGGAATAATGAAAAACTGTTTTTT. Translated: CASSPVGERNNEKLFF.

The V gene is TRBV15, the J gene TRBJ2-5, with D perhaps matching TRBD2 (6 bases). The CDR3 runs 13 residues. Looked up from germline, CDR1 is LNHNV and CDR2 is YYDKDF (reference sequence). Trimming left V 0 bases short and J 5 bases short, with 7 bases between. The CDR3 region is CATSREGTETQYF. In nucleotides, the CDR3 is TGTGCCACCAGCAGAGAAGGGACTGAGACCCAGTACTTC.

This clonotype was counted at least ten times. This sequence joins TRBV7-2 and TRBJ2-3, with D possibly TRBD2 on 5 matching bases. Germline CDR1 is SGHTA and CDR2 is FQGNSA. The CDR3 covers 15 residues. V was pared by 2 bases and J by 6 bases, with 15 bases between. CDR3 sequence (DNA): TGTGCCAGCAGCTTATTGGGCTCGAGAGGGGATACGCAGTATTTT. Residues: CASSLLGSRGDTQYF. Based on the CDR3 plus reference TRBV7-2 and TRBJ2-3, the full variable domain is GAGVSQSPSNKVTEKGKDVELRCDPISGHTALYWYRQSLGQGLEFLIYFQGNSAPDKSGLPSDRFSAERTGGSVSTLTIQRTQQEDSAVYLCASSLLGSRGDTQYFGPGTRLTVL.

This clonotype was detected a few times. The chain carries TRBV6-6 and TRBJ2-7; unclear D gene. CDR1 MNHNY and CDR2 SVGAGI come from the germline V gene (reference sequence). The V gene lost 0 bases and the J gene lost 7 bases, with 7 bases spanning the gap. The CDR3 consists of 12 residues. CDR3 loop: CASSYSWAEQYF. The CDR3 nucleotides read TGTGCCAGCAGTTACTCATGGGCAGAGCAGTACTTC.

This clonotype has at least ten counts. This rearrangement joins TRBV20-1 to TRBJ1-2; D is possibly TRBD1 (5 bases). CDR3 length: 15 amino acids. The germline V and J ends were trimmed by 2 bases and 5 bases, with 18 bases remaining between them. In germline, CDR1 is DFQATT, CDR2 SNEGSKA (reference sequence). The CDR3 DNA reads as TGCAGTGCTAGATGGGCCGGGACCACGTTTTATGGCTACACCTTC. Protein product: CSARWAGTTFYGYTF.

V usage is TRBV7-2 and J usage is TRBJ2-7; 12 positions agree with TRBD2. Trimming at V came to 4 bases and at J to 2 bases, leaving 9 bases not matched to a gene. There are 17 residues in the CDR3. Germline CDR1 reads SGHTA; CDR2 reads FQGNSA. The CDR3 DNA sequence: TGTGCCAGCAGCTGGACTAGCGGGATTTTTACGGCCTACGAGCAGTACTTC. It specifies CASSWTSGIFTAYEQYF.

The chain carries TRBV20-1 and TRBJ2-2; D not certain. Trimming removed 1 base from V and 2 bases from J, with 5 bases in between. The CDR3 is made up of 13 amino acids. The germline V gene has CDR1 DFQATT and CDR2 SNEGSKA (reference sequence). The CDR3 nucleotides are TGCAGTGCTAGAGGTGGAAACACCGGGGAGCTGTTTTTT. Translating gives CSARGGNTGELFF.

This clonotype was seen more than once but under ten times. The junction departs from germline at one end; a sequencing error may be responsible. The rearrangement uses TRBV5-1 and TRBJ2-1, with D uncertain. This CDR3 is 8 amino acids long. The V gene's germline CDR1 is SGHRS and CDR2 YFSETQ. The CDR3: CASTPAIF. The CDR3 bases are TGCGCCAGCACCCCGGCGATCTTC.

This clonotype has more than one count but fewer than ten. The V call is TRBV5-5, the J call TRBJ2-5; 12 nucleotides align to TRBD1. V trimming: 4 bases; J trimming: 5 bases; junction bases outside the gene matches: 6. The CDR3 has 15 residues. CDR1 is SGHKS, CDR2 YYEKEE, per germline (reference sequence). The CDR3 coding sequence is TGTGCCAGCAGCCCGGGACAGGGGGCATGGGAGACCCAGTACTTC. It translates to CASSPGQGAWETQYF.

This chain joins TRBV6-2 or TRBV6-3 and TRBJ2-5; D is possibly TRBD2 (5 bases). This CDR3 has 14 residues. With 2 bases removed from V and 0 bases from J, the gap between germline ends came to 7 bases. CDR1 MNHEY and CDR2 SVGEGT come from the germline V gene. CDR3 sequence reads: CASSYREYQETQYF. Written as DNA, the CDR3 is TGTGCCAGCAGTTACAGGGAGTACCAAGAGACCCAGTACTTC.

The CDR3 coding sequence is TGCGCCAGCAGCTTGGATCCGGGACTAGGGACCGGGGAGCTGTTTTTT. Translating it yields CASSLDPGLGTGELFF. This chain uses TRBV5-1 with TRBJ2-2; 8 bases are a match to TRBD2. The J segment lost 5 bases and the V segment lost 0 bases, leaving 6 bases of the junction unmatched. The CDR3 length is 16 residues. Germline assignment: CDR1 SGHRS and CDR2 YFSETQ.

The chain joins TRBV20-1 to TRBJ2-3, with 8 nucleotides matching TRBD1. V was pared by 5 bases and J by 2 bases, with 6 bases of the junction left unmatched. The germline CDR1 and CDR2 sequences are DFQATT and SNEGSKA (reference sequence). This CDR3 spans 14 amino acids. The CDR3 is CSAPGQGPTDTQYF. The DNA of the CDR3 is TGCAGTGCTCCCGGACAGGGCCCCACAGATACGCAGTATTTT.

In its sample, this clonotype was seen a few times. The chain combines TRBV20-1 with TRBJ2-1; D is ambiguous. V lost 0 bases, J lost 0 bases, and 9 bases lay in between. The CDR3 has 15 residues. Germline V gene data show CDR1 as DFQATT and CDR2 as SNEGSKA (reference sequence). The CDR3 DNA sequence: TGCAGTGCTAGAGAGGGGTCCAACTCCTACAATGAGCAGTTCTTC. Translation: CSAREGSNSYNEQFF.

This clonotype turned up a few times. In DNA, the CDR3 is TGTGCCAGCAGCTCCACGAACCCACTTGAGCAGTTCTTC. Translating it yields CASSSTNPLEQFF. This chain uses TRBV7-3 with TRBJ2-1, with D hard to call. Trimming removed 4 bases from V and 9 bases from J, with 13 bases in between. CDR3 length: 13 residues. Germline assignment: CDR1 SGHTA and CDR2 FQGTGA.

The genes are TRBV12-5 and TRBJ2-3; 11 bases map to TRBD2. The V gene end was trimmed by 5 bases and the J gene end by 4 bases; junction bases not matched to a gene: 8. CDR1 and CDR2 from the germline V gene are LGHNT and FRNRAP. CDR3 length: 16 residues. The CDR3 here is CASGHTSGRLADTQYF. CDR3 nucleotides: TGTGCTAGTGGTCATACTAGCGGGAGACTAGCAGATACGCAGTATTTT. Supplemented by reference TRBV12-5 and TRBJ2-3, the full variable domain reads DARVTQTPRHKVTEMGQEVTMRCQPILGHNTVFWYRQTMMQGLELLAYFRNRAPLDDSGMPKDRFSAEMPDATLATLKIQPSEPRDSAVYFCASGHTSGRLADTQYFGPGTRLTVL.